This T cell receptor beta chain was sequenced during a study of shared clonotypes between healthy human individuals (dated by TCRdb to the early 2020s). In terms of the full investigation: The cohort comprised two women and a few men aged 18 to 49 years. Different laboratories and diverse techniques were used to prepare libraries and sequence TCR repertoires, to increase sequencing depth and limit assay-specific biases. Blood TCR repertoires of several healthy adults were deeply sequenced to estimate repertoire size and the extent of clonotype sharing between individuals. Per donor, three plates each were used for CD4 naive and CD4 memory, two for CD8 naive, and one for CD8 memory. Per donor, leukapheresis produced somewhere between about 0.9 and 9.5 billion PBMCs.

The investigation overall reported the following: Naive subsets generally had larger estimated clonotype richness than memory subsets did. Pairwise subsampling indicated that sequencing depth was expected to affect the degree of clonotype sharing among donors. The small number of donors limited the genetic and exposure-history diversity represented. Rarefaction of sorted-subset datasets indicated incomplete sequencing despite the large sequencing depth. When a handful of donors were compared, the shared fraction of clonotypes was 5% to 6.5% for naive CD4, less than 4% for naive CD8, 2.3% for memory CD4, and roughly 0.43% for memory CD8. Compared with non-shared clonotypes, clonotypes shared by all four sorted-subset donors had higher generation probabilities. Sampling was restricted to blood, and TCR repertoires in tissue are likely to differ from TCR repertoires in blood.

V is clipped by 3 bases and J by 4 bases, and the sequence between their germline boundaries is 25 bases long. The CDR3 goes from the cysteine to the phenylalanine over 19 residues. Just the 57-base CDR3 DNA is kept, in frame starting at base 1. CDR1 and CDR2 are read off the germline V gene as MGHRA and YSYEKL. TCR CDR3 regions were amplified from genomic DNA by multiplex PCR using the deep immunoSEQ assay. For each cell subset, the extracted genomic DNA was distributed evenly across all wells of several immunoSEQ 96-well plates, and each plate served as one replicate. For sorted subsets, around 200 ng genomic DNA, equal to about 30,000 T cell genomes, was loaded into each replicate PCR. The purified libraries were quantified using a Qubit 3.0 fluorometer, sized with a Bioanalyzer 2100, and then quantified again using the KAPA Library Quantification kit. Every immunoSEQ 96-well plate was sequenced on a dedicated single-read 150-cycle Illumina NextSeq 550 flow cell. From the authors' description of their analysis: Because the immunoSEQ output held only junctional sequences and lacked quality scores, the filtering could not match the filtering applied to full-length reads. To assign V/J genes and CDR3, sequences were annotated using PyIR, a Python wrapper for IgBLAST v1.9, with IMGT germline references. Any read was removed if the V/J assignment was weak (E-value above 1e-6), the CDR3 was missing, or the read contained stop codons, out-of-frame junctions, or ambiguous translated residues. V3J clonotypes were defined as sequences sharing the same inferred V gene, J gene, and CDR3 amino acid sequence. Percentage overlap between repertoires was computed as shared unique clonotypes divided by the size of the smaller repertoire. Three approaches were used to assess repertoire richness: RTK rarefaction, the Chao1 estimator, and Recon v2.1 estimates of unobserved clonotypes. Generation probabilities were computed with OLGA for all TCRbeta clonotypes obtained by the gDNA method from four donors. The clones in this table, taken by TCRdb from immuneACCESS, are in-frame only. Not every clone is retained; where verified, under half of the shortfall comes from an unresolved V gene, and the cause of the rest is unknown. V, J and clone size derive from that table, while D and trimming were established from the DNA sequence. Present in this sample are a few hundred thousand clones, about 97% of which were seen just once. The top ten clones comprise roughly 0.05% of the sample.

The donors were healthy, HIV-negative adults with no recently reported acute infections or vaccinations. Only Caucasian adults living in Nashville, Tennessee, USA were represented among the donors. CD4+ T cells were enriched through magnetic negative selection, after which naive cells were positively selected on CD45RA and the remaining negative fraction served as the memory subset. After blood collection by leukapheresis, PBMCs were isolated using Ficoll-Histopaque density gradient centrifugation and then cryopreserved in the vapor phase of liquid nitrogen. Analytical flow cytometry was used to check the purity and quantity of each magnetically sorted T cell population. From each sorted fraction, genomic DNA was isolated and quantified by UV absorbance on a Nanodrop 2000c. Points on this clone: Its antigen is currently not known. Base qualities are missing; no much larger clone stands one base away.

This clonotype was obtained from a woman in her thirties in good health. The chain joins TRBV4-1 to TRBJ2-1; TRBD2 is a possible D gene, resting on 8 matching bases. Sequencing was performed on naive CD4+ T cells sorted from blood. The cell subset or site label corresponds to: CD45RA+ positively selected. The DNA sequence is as follows: TGCGCCAGCAGCCACCCAGTCAGGGGGGGAGCGGGAGCTTACAATGAGCAGTTCTTC. It encodes CASSHPVRGGAGAYNEQFF.